Here is one T cell receptor (beta chain) with its context. The sample belongs to a study of cytomegalovirus exposure and HLA in healthy donors. This CDR3 is built from 18 residues. Primers for the PCR totalled 60 Vbeta and 13 Jbeta. How the authors handled the data: Tens of millions of unique TCR beta chains, roughly 11 million of them shared, were counted by a later analysis. Repertoires were generated with immunoSEQ multiplex PCR, while TCRdb's copy carries only in-frame clones and drops some. Clone size and the V and J calls come from that table; the DNA yielded D and trimming. Of roughly 99,000 clones listed, less than 85% are singletons.

Sequenced: PBMCs. The source of this sequence is a male donor in good health and CMV-seronegative. The chain couples TRBV21-1 to TRBJ2-1; no check of the table's D call, TRBD2, against the DNA was made. TRBV21-1 is a pseudogene segment. The CDR3 reads CASSKGTSGRGSYNEQFF. In nucleotides, the CDR3 is TGTGCCAGCAGCAAAGGGACTAGCGGGAGAGGCTCCTACAATGAGCAGTTCTTC.